These 30 T cell receptor beta chains were sequenced from one sample in a study of Graves' ophthalmopathy and Graves' hyperthyroidism. The authors amplified TCR beta CDR3 regions, and they did so from RNA transcripts for repertoire sequencing. First-round RT-PCR with HTBI primers preceded a second-round multiplex PCR. TCRdb analysed the multiplex PCR reads with MiXCR anew, one entry per CDR3 protein. The repertoire holds around 1.1 million distinct CDR3 sequences, with about 35% as singletons. What was sequenced was peripheral blood or thyroid tissue (not recorded which). The receptors come from an adult man with Graves' hyperthyroidism.

Only a few counts were recorded for this clonotype. An end of the junction does not agree with germline; a read error may underlie this. This chain joins TRBV7-9 and TRBJ2-5; 12 bases fit TRBD2. Germline V gene sequence: CDR1 SEHNR, CDR2 FQNEAQ (reference sequence). The CDR3 has 18 amino acids. CDR3 sequence reads: CASSQMTSGGVHQETQYF. DNA for the CDR3: TGCGCCAGCAGCCAAATGACTAGCGGGGGAGTTCATCAAGAGACCCAGTACTTC.

This clonotype was detected a few times. V is TRBV7-2 and J is TRBJ1-2; a possible D gene is TRBD1 (5 bases). V lost 0 bases and J lost 7, with 15 bases in between. Per germline, CDR1 SGHTA and CDR2 FQGNSA. There are 15 residues in the CDR3. CDR3 coding DNA: TGTGCCAGCAGCTTAGCCGGCAGGGCTCACGCTGGCTACACCTTC. It translates to CASSLAGRAHAGYTF.

This clonotype was picked up a small number of times. This chain's CDR3 is CSARDRQGDQPQHF. The CDR3, as DNA: TGCAGTGCTAGAGACCGACAGGGGGATCAGCCCCAGCATTTT. This sequence joins TRBV20-1 and TRBJ1-5; 9 bases agree with TRBD1. From germline, CDR1 is DFQATT and CDR2 SNEGSKA (reference sequence). This CDR3 region has 14 residues. V trimming: 0 bases; J trimming: 5 bases; junction bases outside the gene matches: 2.

This clonotype turned up a few times. The genes are TRBV10-3 and TRBJ1-6; D may be TRBD1 (5 bases). CDR1 is ENHRY, CDR2 SYGVKD, per germline. The CDR3 has 12 residues. V lost 10 bases and J lost 7, with 11 bases in between. The CDR3, as DNA: TGTGCCAGCGGCAGGGCCAATTCACCCCTCCACTTT. Its protein product is CASGRANSPLHF.

This clonotype occurred many times. The J gene is TRBJ1-1, the V gene TRBV19; 7 bases line up with TRBD1. This CDR3 has 14 residues. Trimming took 6 bases from V and 1 from J; bases not matched to a gene: 5. Germline CDR1 LNHDA, CDR2 SQIVND (reference sequence). CDR3 nucleotides: TGTGCCAGTAGATACAGGGGCCGGAACACTGAAGCTTTCTTT. This codes for CASRYRGRNTEAFF.

Many counts were recorded for this clonotype. V and J are TRBV10-2 and TRBJ2-2; D not resolved. Trimming removed 6 bases at V and 3 bases at J, with 8 bases between. CDR1 is WSHSY, CDR2 SAAADI, per germline. The CDR3 has 13 residues. CDR3 nucleotide sequence: TGCGCCAGCAGGGCGTCGGACACCGGGGAGCTGTTTTTT. Amino acid sequence: CASRASDTGELFF.

This clonotype occurred many times. The V and J genes are TRBV10-3 and TRBJ2-2, with 8 nucleotides matching TRBD1. This CDR3 spans 16 amino acids. Trimming cost V 6 bases and J 0 bases; bases outside gene matches: 6. Germline CDR1 and CDR2: ENHRY and SYGVKD. CDR3 amino acids: CAIRTEDRANTGELFF. The CDR3 coding sequence is TGTGCCATCAGGACTGAGGACAGGGCGAACACCGGGGAGCTGTTTTTT.

This clonotype was seen repeatedly, ten times or more. V usage is TRBV12-3 or TRBV12-4 and J usage is TRBJ2-7; 7 nucleotides align to TRBD1. The junction had 2 bases not matched to a gene; V was cut back by 4 bases and J by 5 bases. The CDR3 has 12 residues. The CDR3 reads CASSYRGHEQYF. The CDR3 DNA follows: TGTGCCAGCAGTTACAGGGGACACGAGCAGTACTTC.

In its sample, this clonotype was seen many times. The CDR3 loop reads CASSPSTFRGFQPQHF. CDR3 coding DNA: TGTGCCAGCAGCCCCTCCACTTTCAGGGGTTTCCAGCCCCAGCATTTT. The rearrangement uses TRBV7-2 and TRBJ1-5; tentative D call: TRBD1 (6 bases). The V and J ends lost 5 bases and 7 bases respectively, with 21 bases between them. Germline V gene lookup returns CDR1 SGHTA and CDR2 FQGNSA. The CDR3 is 16 amino acids. The full variable domain, completed using reference TRBV7-2 and TRBJ1-5, is GAGVSQSPSNKVTEKGKDVELRCDPISGHTALYWYRQSLGQGLEFLIYFQGNSAPDKSGLPSDRFSAERTGGSVSTLTIQRTQQEDSAVYLCASSPSTFRGFQPQHFGDGTRLSIL.

The chain carries TRBV12-3 or TRBV12-4 and TRBJ1-1; 7 bases align to TRBD1. The ends lost 6 bases at V and 7 bases at J; junction bases unmatched: 5. This CDR3 is 12 amino acids long. CDR3 sequence reads: CASSRQGIEAFF. CDR3 sequence (DNA): TGTGCCAGCAGCAGACAGGGTATTGAAGCTTTCTTT.

The genes are TRBV24-1 and TRBJ1-4, with D maybe TRBD1 (5 bases). This CDR3 comprises 14 residues. Germline CDR1 reads KGHDR; CDR2 reads SFDVKD. With 9 bases removed from V and 6 bases from J, the gap between germline ends came to 16 bases. CDR3 sequence (DNA): TGTGCCACCTGTGGGCGAGGGGTGGATGAAAAACTGTTTTTT. It codes for CATCGRGVDEKLFF.

In this sample, this clonotype turned up a few times. CDR3 sequence: CASSFNSRETETQYF. The CDR3 nucleotides are TGTGCCAGCAGTTTCAACTCGCGGGAGACAGAGACCCAGTACTTC. The genes are TRBV7-9 and TRBJ2-5; 7 nucleotides match TRBD2. The trim removed 6 bases at V and 4 bases at J, leaving 11 bases unmatched. Germline V gene data show CDR1 as SEHNR and CDR2 as FQNEAQ (reference sequence). This CDR3 comprises 15 residues.

This clonotype has just a few counts. The V gene is TRBV6-2 or TRBV6-3, the J gene TRBJ2-7; TRBD2 agrees at 9 bases. V was clipped by 0 bases and J by 5 bases; unmatched bases: 5. There are 15 residues in the CDR3. From germline, CDR1 is MNHEY and CDR2 SVGEGT. CDR3 DNA sequence: TGTGCCAGCAGTTACTCAGGTAGCGGGAGAGACGAGCAGTACTTC. Its protein is CASSYSGSGRDEQYF.

This clonotype showed up just once. This may come from a read error, since a much larger clone is one base off. This chain joins TRBV19 and TRBJ1-5, with 8 bases fitting TRBD1. Germline V gives CDR1 LNHDA, CDR2 SQIVND (reference sequence). Trimming removed 10 bases from V and 0 bases from J; junction bases left unmatched: 5. This CDR3 region has 14 residues. CDR3 in amino acids: CATLTGVSNQPQHF. CDR3 DNA: TGTGCCACCCTGACAGGGGTTAGCAATCAGCCCCAGCATTTT.

This rearrangement joins TRBV7-9 to TRBJ1-6; the D is unclear. V was clipped by 6 bases and J by 4 bases, with 22 bases between them. The germline V gene encodes CDR1 SEHNR and CDR2 FQNEAQ (reference sequence). The CDR3 contains 18 residues. CDR3 protein: CASRGEPAGEQYNSPLHF. As DNA, the CDR3 is TGTGCCAGCAGGGGAGAGCCCGCCGGGGAGCAGTATAATTCACCCCTCCACTTT.

The gene calls are TRBV6-6 and TRBJ1-4; 7 bases match TRBD1. CDR1 and CDR2 from the germline V gene are MNHNY and SVGAGI (reference sequence). With V trimmed by 5 bases and J by 8 bases, 8 bases remained unmatched. This CDR3 is 14 amino acids long. For the CDR3, the DNA is TGTGCCAGCAGTCGACAGGGCGTTTACGAAAAACTGTTTTTT. Translation gives CASSRQGVYEKLFF.

This clonotype was found a few times. Being one base from a much bigger clone, this may be a read error. The chain links TRBV2 to TRBJ2-5, with 9 positions matching TRBD1. CDR1 and CDR2 from the germline V gene are SNHLY and FYNNEI. The CDR3 extends over 14 amino acids. The CDR3 loop reads CARDQGTGQGTQYF. As DNA, the CDR3 is TGTGCCAGAGACCAAGGGACAGGGCAAGGGACCCAGTACTTC.

This clonotype was detected many times. The chain combines TRBV7-9 with TRBJ2-7; 10 bases are shared with TRBD1. With 5 bases clipped from V and 4 bases from J, the junction kept 8 bases outside the gene matches. CDR3 length: 15 amino acids. Per the germline V gene, CDR1 is SEHNR and CDR2 is FQNEAQ (reference sequence). The CDR3 nucleotides read TGTGCCAGCAGCACGGGACAGGGGATCCTGTACGAGCAGTACTTC. It encodes CASSTGQGILYEQYF.

Notes on this clonotype: A much larger clonotype is one base distant, so this may be a read error. This chain uses TRBV19 with TRBJ2-7; D not certain. The CDR3 consists of 14 residues. Germline V gene sequence: CDR1 LNHDA, CDR2 SQIVND (reference sequence). V lost 5 bases and J 6 bases, leaving 17 bases between the germline ends. The CDR3 DNA reads as TGTGCCAGTAGTTCAAGCGCCAAAGAAGGCGAGCAGTACTTC. It translates to CASSSSAKEGEQYF.

This clonotype was counted ten times or more. V is TRBV10-3 and J is TRBJ1-1, with 11 nucleotides matching TRBD1. From germline, CDR1 is ENHRY and CDR2 SYGVKD. The CDR3 has 15 residues. V shed 8 bases and J 5 bases; nucleotides not matched to a gene: 10. The CDR3 protein is CAIGQGAGGGTEAFF. In nucleotides, the CDR3 is TGTGCCATCGGACAGGGGGCAGGAGGAGGTACTGAAGCTTTCTTT.

V is TRBV28 and J is TRBJ2-2; 7 bases fit TRBD1. There are 14 residues in the CDR3. V lost 5 bases, J lost 6 bases, and 6 bases stayed unmatched. CDR1 and CDR2 (germline): MDHEN, SYDVKM. CDR3 sequence (DNA): TGTGCCAGCAGTCTTACAGGGGCGGCCGGGGAGCTGTTTTTT. Translating it yields CASSLTGAAGELFF.

In its sample, this clonotype was seen many times. The gene calls are TRBV29-1 and TRBJ2-7; 7 bases agree with TRBD1. The CDR3 is 14 amino acids. CDR1 and CDR2 from the germline V gene are SQVTM and ANQGSEA. Losses at the gene ends were 2 bases for V and 3 bases for J; bases not matched to a gene: 7. CDR3 amino acids: CSVETTGVGYEQYF. The CDR3 DNA sequence: TGCAGCGTTGAAACTACAGGGGTTGGCTACGAGCAGTACTTC.

This chain uses TRBV7-2 with TRBJ1-2; D perhaps matches TRBD1 (5 bases). The CDR3 contains 15 residues. Germline lookup yields CDR1 SGHTA and CDR2 FQGNSA. Trimming took off 0 bases at V and 4 bases at J, with 12 bases between the two ends. The CDR3 spells CASSLASTGGYGYTF. The DNA of the CDR3 is TGTGCCAGCAGCTTAGCTTCTACAGGCGGCTATGGCTACACCTTC.

This clonotype showed up many times. The chain carries TRBV4-3 and TRBJ1-6; D uncertain. CDR1 is LGHNA, CDR2 YSLEER, per germline. V was shortened by 2 bases and J by 6 bases, with 11 bases between the two germline ends. The CDR3 consists of 15 residues. The DNA for the CDR3 is TGCGCCAGCAGCCAATTGTACGGCAGTAATTCACCCCTCCACTTT. It yields the protein CASSQLYGSNSPLHF.

The gene calls are TRBV25-1 and TRBJ1-6; TRBD1 matches 8 bases. The CDR3 sequence is 14 residues long. The V gene end was trimmed by 8 bases and the J gene end by 9 bases; junction bases not matched to a gene: 9. Per the germline V gene, CDR1 is MGHDK and CDR2 is SYGVNS. CDR3 sequence (DNA): TGTGCCAGCGGTACGACAGGGGCCAGTTCACCCCTCCACTTT. Translating gives CASGTTGASSPLHF.

V usage is TRBV15 and J usage is TRBJ1-1; weak D call: TRBD1 (6 bases). V lost 0 bases, J lost 6 bases, and 14 bases lay in between. This CDR3 is 15 amino acids long. The germline V gene has CDR1 LNHNV and CDR2 YYDKDF (reference sequence). This CDR3 is CATSREGAPKAEAFF. As DNA, the CDR3 is TGTGCCACCAGCAGAGAGGGGGCTCCTAAGGCTGAAGCTTTCTTT. The full variable domain, rest sourced from reference TRBV15 and TRBJ1-1, is DAMVIQNPRYQVTQFGKPVTLSCSQTLNHNVMYWYQQKSSQAPKLLFHYYDKDFNNEADTPDNFQSRRPNTSFCFLDIRSPGLGDTAMYLCATSREGAPKAEAFFGQGTRLTVV.

This clonotype was detected only once. This chain uses TRBV15 with TRBJ2-1; TRBD1 matches 8 bases. Losses at the gene ends were 2 bases for V and 9 bases for J; bases not matched to a gene: 3. This CDR3 is built from 13 residues. Germline values: CDR1 LNHNV, CDR2 YYDKDF (reference sequence). The CDR3 sequence is CATSRQDRAEQFF. In nucleotides, the CDR3 is TGTGCCACCAGCAGACAGGACAGGGCTGAGCAGTTCTTC.

This clonotype was picked up a small number of times. The V and J genes are TRBV19 and TRBJ2-2; TRBD1 agrees at 10 bases. J was trimmed by 7 bases and V by 5 bases; bases with no gene match: 13. Germline CDR1 LNHDA, CDR2 SQIVND (reference sequence). The CDR3 is 17 residues long. The chain's CDR3 is CASSSTRQGAIFGELFF. CDR3 DNA: TGTGCCAGTAGTTCTACCAGACAGGGGGCGATCTTCGGGGAGCTGTTTTTT.

This clonotype has at least ten counts. The rearrangement uses TRBV20-1 and TRBJ2-5; D uncertain. V was cut by 3 bases and J by 0 bases, with 5 bases left in between. This CDR3 comprises 12 residues. Germline CDR1 is DFQATT and CDR2 is SNEGSKA (reference sequence). The CDR3 protein is CSASDHQETQYF. The DNA for the CDR3 is TGCAGTGCTAGTGACCACCAAGAGACCCAGTACTTC.

V gene TRBV25-1 combines with J gene TRBJ2-3, with 7 bases fitting TRBD2. V trimming: 6 bases; J trimming: 2 bases; junction bases outside the gene matches: 8. The CDR3 contains 15 residues. From germline, CDR1 is MGHDK and CDR2 SYGVNS. This chain's CDR3 is CASRRASGYTDTQYF. DNA of the CDR3: TGTGCCAGCAGGCGGGCTAGCGGATACACAGATACGCAGTATTTT.